The 7 T cell receptor beta chains listed next were all sequenced from one sample in a study of cytomegalovirus exposure and HLA in healthy donors. Use of 60 Vbeta and 13 Jbeta primers characterized the PCR. Sequenced by immunoSEQ multiplex PCR; TCRdb stores in-frame clones only, minus some. The sample has approximately 150,000 clones; more than 65% are singletons. The source material was PBMCs. The receptors originated from a man between 50 and 59 years old in good health and CMV-seropositive.

V usage is TRBV9 and J usage is TRBJ1-4, with unresolved D. The V gene lost 2 bases and the J gene lost 7 bases, with 9 bases spanning the gap. The CDR3 runs 13 residues. Germline V gene data show CDR1 as SGDLS and CDR2 as YYNGEE. The CDR3 region has the DNA TGTGCCAGCAGCGTCCGCCCGGGTGAAAAACTGTTTTTT. It translates to CASSVRPGEKLFF.

This rearrangement joins TRBV18 to TRBJ1-2; D may be TRBD1 (6 bases). There are 15 residues in the CDR3. Germline CDR1 is KGHSH and CDR2 is LQKENI. V lost 1 base and J 4 bases, leaving 13 bases between the germline ends. CDR3 sequence: CASSPRGQKFYGYTF. As DNA, the CDR3 is TGTGCCAGCTCACCACGTGGACAGAAATTCTATGGCTACACCTTC.

This chain connects TRBV2 to TRBJ1-1, with 7 bases lining up with TRBD1. The CDR3 extends over 16 amino acids. The junction had 13 bases not matched to a gene; V was cut back by 5 bases and J by 4 bases. Germline V gene lookup returns CDR1 SNHLY and CDR2 FYNNEI. CDR3 in amino acids: CASSPQGVALGTEAFF. Written as DNA, the CDR3 is TGTGCCAGCAGTCCCCAGGGGGTCGCCCTCGGCACTGAAGCTTTCTTT.

A few counts support this clone. The chain carries TRBV27 and TRBJ2-5; 11 nucleotides align to TRBD2. V lost 1 base and J lost 4; bases outside the gene matches: 2. This CDR3 has 15 residues. The germline gives CDR1 MNHEY, CDR2 SMNVEV (reference sequence). CDR3 residues: CASSLYSGGAETQYF. DNA of the CDR3: TGTGCCAGCAGTTTATATAGCGGGGGGGCAGAGACCCAGTACTTC.

This chain links TRBV5-1 with TRBJ1-4; weak D call: TRBD1 (6 bases). CDR1 and CDR2 from the germline V gene are SGHRS and YFSETQ. The CDR3 is made up of 16 amino acids. V lost 4 bases and J lost 7, with 20 bases in between. The DNA of the CDR3 is TGCGCCAGCAGCCTAAGGGACACCCGACGGGGTGAAAAACTGTTTTTT. Translated: CASSLRDTRRGEKLFF.

The chain uses TRBV7-8 and TRBJ2-7; 9 bases fit TRBD1. Germline CDR1 SGHVS, CDR2 FQNEAQ. The trim removed 3 bases at V and 0 bases at J, leaving 6 bases unmatched. This CDR3 comprises 16 residues. The CDR3 sequence: CASSFPRDRVSYEQYF. CDR3 in DNA: TGTGCCAGCAGCTTCCCCCGGGACAGGGTCTCCTACGAGCAGTACTTC.

The chain combines TRBV28 with TRBJ1-6; no firm D call. The germline CDR1 and CDR2 sequences are MDHEN and SYDVKM. Trimming took off 10 bases at V and 10 bases at J, with 20 bases between the two ends. CDR3 size: 14 residues. CDR3 sequence reads: CAITGNQNGSPLHF. The CDR3 DNA sequence: TGTGCCATAACCGGGAACCAAAATGGCTCACCCCTCCACTTT. Together with reference TRBV28 and TRBJ1-6, the CDR3 gives the full variable domain: DVKVTQSSRYLVKRTGEKVFLECVQDMDHENMFWYRQDPGLGLRLIYFSYDVKMKEKGDIPEGYSVSREKKERFSLILESASTNQTSMYLCAITGNQNGSPLHFGNGTRLTVT.